The 11 T cell receptor beta chains given below trace back to one sample, sequenced in a study of T-cell reconstitution after alpha-beta-depleted transplantation in children. The authors prepared the TCRbeta library with unique molecular identifiers. MiXCR was run by TCRdb on the PCR reads, yielding one entry per CDR3 protein. The table has 200,000 to 250,000 distinct CDR3 sequences, roughly 10% seen once. The source material was PBMCs from the stem cell graft donor, sampled from the stem cell graft. These receptors were taken from a human donor who donated a stem cell graft to a child with acute lymphoblastic leukemia.

There are a few counts of this clonotype. V gene TRBV24-1 combines with J gene TRBJ1-2, with D possibly matching TRBD1 (5 bases). CDR1 is KGHDR and CDR2 is SFDVKD in the germline V gene. Trimming stripped 4 bases from V and 3 bases from J, with 14 bases between. This CDR3 is 15 amino acids long. The CDR3 DNA is TGTGCCACCAGTGACCCCGGGGCAGGGTACTATGGCTACACCTTC. Its protein is CATSDPGAGYYGYTF.

Of note for this clonotype: The junction departs from the called germline gene at one end, perhaps through a read error. This rearrangement joins TRBV4-3 to TRBJ2-6; D perhaps matches TRBD1 (6 bases). CDR1 LGHNA and CDR2 YSLEER come from the germline V gene. The length of the CDR3 is 12 residues. Here the CDR3 DNA reads TGCGCGACAGGCTCTGGTGCCAACGTCCTGACTTTC. This codes for CATGSGANVLTF.

In its sample, this clonotype was seen many times. The chain joins TRBV18 to TRBJ2-2; D is ambiguous. V lost 5 bases to trimming and J lost 0 bases, with 10 bases between them. This CDR3 spans 15 amino acids. Germline V gives CDR1 KGHSH, CDR2 LQKENI. For the CDR3, the DNA is TGTGCCAGCTCAGCTACACTCGCGAACACCGGGGAGCTGTTTTTT. Protein: CASSATLANTGELFF. The entire variable domain, with the rest obtained from reference TRBV18 and TRBJ2-2, is as follows: NAGVMQNPRHLVRRRGQEARLRCSPMKGHSHVYWYRQLPEEGLKFMVYLQKENIIDESGMPKERFSAEFPKEGPSILRIQQVVRGDSAAYFCASSATLANTGELFFGEGSRLTVL.

This clonotype was counted only a few times. V and J are TRBV6-1 and TRBJ2-5, with D uncertain. CDR3 length: 16 residues. Germline CDR1 MNHNS, CDR2 SASEGT. Trimming pared 5 bases from V and 0 bases from J, leaving 16 bases between. CDR3 amino acids: CASSQGPGRYQETQYF. The CDR3 DNA reads TGTGCCAGCAGTCAAGGCCCGGGCCGGTACCAAGAGACCCAGTACTTC.

This CDR3 is CAISETGGQPNEKLFF. DNA for the CDR3: TGTGCCATCAGTGAGACGGGGGGGCAGCCTAATGAAAAACTGTTTTTT. The chain carries TRBV10-3 and TRBJ1-4; perhaps TRBD1 as D (6 bases). The CDR3 totals 16 residues. From germline, CDR1 is ENHRY and CDR2 SYGVKD. The germline V and J ends were trimmed by 2 bases and 3 bases, with 13 bases remaining between them.

This clonotype was detected a few times. The V call is TRBV7-9, the J call TRBJ1-6; D not certain. This CDR3 comprises 12 residues. V lost 4 bases and J lost 9, with 7 bases in between. The germline CDR1 and CDR2 sequences are SEHNR and FQNEAQ (reference sequence). This CDR3 reads CASSSEVSPLHF. The CDR3 bases are TGTGCCAGCAGCTCAGAGGTTTCACCCCTCCACTTT.

The chain couples TRBV30 to TRBJ1-2, with 9 bases fitting TRBD1. Unmatched junction bases numbered 4, after V lost 3 bases and J lost 2 bases. Germline V gives CDR1 GTSNPN, CDR2 SVGIG (reference sequence). The length of the CDR3 is 14 residues. The CDR3 loop is CAWSFDRGNYGYTF. The CDR3 nucleotides read TGTGCCTGGAGCTTTGACAGGGGGAACTATGGCTACACCTTC.

There are many counts of this clonotype. The chain combines TRBV29-1 with TRBJ2-5; D not resolved. The germline V and J ends were trimmed by 8 bases and 2 bases, with 18 bases remaining between them. CDR3 length: 14 residues. Germline V gene lookup returns CDR1 SQVTM and CDR2 ANQGSEA. DNA of the CDR3: TGCAGCCACACGAAAGTGACGGAACAAGAGACCCAGTACTTC. It encodes CSHTKVTEQETQYF.

DNA for the CDR3: TGCGCCAGCAGCCAAGATCTATGGACAGGTAGCAATCAGCCCCAGCATTTT. This gives the protein CASSQDLWTGSNQPQHF. V gene TRBV4-3 combines with J gene TRBJ1-5; TRBD1 aligns across 7 bases. V was pared by 0 bases and J by 0 bases, with 5 bases of the junction left unmatched. This CDR3 spans 17 amino acids. Germline values: CDR1 LGHNA, CDR2 YSLEER.

This clonotype was detected ten times or more. V usage is TRBV7-2 and J usage is TRBJ2-7, with a possible D match to TRBD2 (6 bases). The CDR3 is made up of 14 amino acids. Trimming removed 1 base from V and 5 bases from J, with 12 bases in between. Germline-derived CDR1 and CDR2 are SGHTA and FQGNSA. The CDR3 is CASSLVIREDEQYF. CDR3 coding DNA: TGTGCCAGCAGCTTAGTAATAAGGGAGGACGAGCAGTACTTC.

V usage is TRBV12-3 or TRBV12-4 and J usage is TRBJ1-5, with D uncertain. Deletions cut 4 bases from V and 5 bases from J, with 6 bases between. This CDR3 is 12 amino acids long. DNA for the CDR3: TGTGCCAGCAGTTGGGGTCATCAGCCCCAGCATTTT. This translates into CASSWGHQPQHF.